This T cell receptor (beta chain) was sequenced in a study of blood T cell repertoires in COVID-19. The overall study: Acute-phase and convalescent COVID-19 samples originated in the United States, Italy and Spain. T cells, B-cell-depleted T cells, or PBMCs provided the cDNA or gDNA that served as material.

V was pared by 0 bases and J by 1 base, with 10 bases between. Germline lookup yields CDR1 MNHEY and CDR2 SVGAGI. The CDR3 sequence is 15 residues long. Study processing details: Researchers report that nucleated cell counts were estimated from reference gene primer amplification. TCRdb's copy holds only in-frame clones and misses some; the assay was immunoSEQ multiplex PCR. D and trimming were read from the DNA, whereas the V and J calls and clone size are those reported in that table. Here the sample spans about 170,000 clones, approximately 84% being singletons. The rearrangement uses TRBV6-5 and TRBJ2-7, with D tentatively TRBD1 (7 bases). Sequenced input: peripheral blood. This sequence originates from a human donor with acute or convalescent COVID-19. The donor label of this sample is uncertain. The CDR3 sequence is CASSYSTGTSYEQYF. Here the CDR3 DNA reads TGTGCCAGCAGTTACTCGACAGGGACTTCCTACGAGCAGTACTTC.